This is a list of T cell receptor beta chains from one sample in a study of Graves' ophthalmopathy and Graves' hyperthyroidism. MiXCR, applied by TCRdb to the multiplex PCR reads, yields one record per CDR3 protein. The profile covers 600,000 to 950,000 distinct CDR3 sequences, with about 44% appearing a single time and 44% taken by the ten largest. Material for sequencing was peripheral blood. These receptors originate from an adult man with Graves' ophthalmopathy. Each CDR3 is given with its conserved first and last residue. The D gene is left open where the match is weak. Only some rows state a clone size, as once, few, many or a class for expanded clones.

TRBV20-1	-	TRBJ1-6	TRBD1	TGCAGTGCCAGCAGTGGACAGGGGGCGAATTCACCCCTCCACTTT	CSASSGQGANSPLHF
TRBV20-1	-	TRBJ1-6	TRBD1	TGCAGTGCTTCCGGGACAGGGGCTTTAATCTACAATCCACCCCTCCACTTT	CSASGTGALIYNPPLHF
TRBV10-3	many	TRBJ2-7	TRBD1	TGTGCCATCAGTGAGTCACAGGGGGCTCGGGGTTTC	CAISESQGARGF
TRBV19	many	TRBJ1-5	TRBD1	TGTGCCAGTAACGACAGGGACAATCAGCCCCAGCATTTT	CASNDRDNQPQHF
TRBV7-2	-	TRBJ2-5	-	TGTGCCAGCAGCCCACGCCCGGGGGAAGGCCAAGAGACCCAGTACTTC	CASSPRPGEGQETQYF
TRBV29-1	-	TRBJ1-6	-	TGCGGCGTCACCTCGGGGAACGGGCTCCTCCACTTT	CGVTSGNGLLHF
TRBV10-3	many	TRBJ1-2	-	TGTGCCATCAGTGTTTTACAGGATGGCTACACCTTC	CAISVLQDGYTF
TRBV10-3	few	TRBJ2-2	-	TGTGCCATCAGTGAGTTCAACACCGGGGAGCTGTTTTTT	CAISEFNTGELFF
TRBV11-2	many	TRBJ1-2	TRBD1	TGTGCCAGCAGCTTTCAGGGGGCGCGGGGCTACACCTTC	CASSFQGARGYTF
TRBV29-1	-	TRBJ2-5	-	TGCAGCGTCAGAGGGGGGGGGGAGACCCAGTACTTC	CSVRGGGETQYF
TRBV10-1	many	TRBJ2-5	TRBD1	TGCGCCAGCAGTGAGTGGGACAGGGGTTACGAGACCCAGTACTTC	CASSEWDRGYETQYF
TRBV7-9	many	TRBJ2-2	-	TGTGCCAGCAGCCGGGACACCGGGGAGCTGTTTTTT	CASSRDTGELFF
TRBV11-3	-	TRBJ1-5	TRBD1	TGTGCCAGCAGCTTAGGGGACAGGGGCCCCGTGAGCAATCAGCCCCAGCATTTT	CASSLGDRGPVSNQPQHF
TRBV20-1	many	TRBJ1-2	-	TGCAGTGCCCCTCGCCTAACCTTC	CSAPRLTF
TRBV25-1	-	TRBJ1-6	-	TGTGCCAGCAGTGAATTAGGGCGGAGCTCCTATAATTCACCCCTCCGCTTT	CASSELGRSSYNSPLRF
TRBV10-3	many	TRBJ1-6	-	TGTGCCAGCAGCCGCGGATGGGATAATTCACCCCTCCACTTT	CASSRGWDNSPLHF
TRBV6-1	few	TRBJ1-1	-	TGTGCCAGCAGTTGGCAGCTGAACACTGAAGCTTTCTTT	CASSWQLNTEAFF
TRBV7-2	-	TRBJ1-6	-	TGTGCCAGCAGCTTAGACGGCCGGGGGTCACCCCTCCACTTT	CASSLDGRGSPLHF
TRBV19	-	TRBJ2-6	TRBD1	TGTGCCAGTAGTATCAGGACAGGGGGCGCTTCTGGGGCCAACGTCCTGACTTTC	CASSIRTGGASGANVLTF
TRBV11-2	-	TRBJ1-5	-	TGTGCCAGCTCACCAACGGGAGTCAATCAGCCCCAGCATTTT	CASSPTGVNQPQHF
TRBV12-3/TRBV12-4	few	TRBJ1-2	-	TGTGCCAGCAGTCTCCGTAGAGTCAGCTATGGCTACACCTTC	CASSLRRVSYGYTF
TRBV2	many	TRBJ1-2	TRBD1	TGTGCCAGCAGCCAGGGGGCCGAGGGCTACACCTTC	CASSQGAEGYTF